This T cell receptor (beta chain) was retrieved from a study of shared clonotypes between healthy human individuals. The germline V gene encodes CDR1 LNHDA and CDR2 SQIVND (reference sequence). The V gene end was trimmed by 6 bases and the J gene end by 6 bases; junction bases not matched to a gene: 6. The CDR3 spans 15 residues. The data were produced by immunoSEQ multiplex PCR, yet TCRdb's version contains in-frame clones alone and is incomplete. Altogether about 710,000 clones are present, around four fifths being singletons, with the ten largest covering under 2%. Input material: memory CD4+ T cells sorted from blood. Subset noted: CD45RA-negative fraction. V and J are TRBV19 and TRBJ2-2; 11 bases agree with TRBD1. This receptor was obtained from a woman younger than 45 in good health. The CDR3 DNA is TGTGCCAGTAGAACCGGGACAGGGGGGGCCGGGGAGCTGTTTTTT. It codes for CASRTGTGGAGELFF.